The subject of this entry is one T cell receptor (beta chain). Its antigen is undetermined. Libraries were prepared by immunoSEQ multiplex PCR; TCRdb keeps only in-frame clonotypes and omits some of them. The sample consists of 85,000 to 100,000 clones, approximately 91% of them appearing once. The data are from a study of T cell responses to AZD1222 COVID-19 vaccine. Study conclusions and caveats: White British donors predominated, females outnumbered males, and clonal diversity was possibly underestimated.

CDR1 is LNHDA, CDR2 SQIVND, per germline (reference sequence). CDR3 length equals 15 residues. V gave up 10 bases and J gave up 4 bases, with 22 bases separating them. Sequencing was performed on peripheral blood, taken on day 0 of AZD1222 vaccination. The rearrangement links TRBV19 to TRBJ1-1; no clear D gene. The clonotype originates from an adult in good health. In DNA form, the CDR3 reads TGTGCCACTAGAGACCGCCAGGTAGGAAGCACTGAAGCTTTCTTT. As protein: CATRDRQVGSTEAFF.